These 20 T cell receptor beta chains came from one sample sequenced in a study of naive and memory T cell subsets (dated by TCRdb to 2015 to 2018). Findings and caveats that apply to the study as a whole: Naive repertoires, especially CD8, contained a few larger clonotypes, possibly memory cells re-expressing CD45RA.

The antigens for these receptors are not known. Library generation was performed with UMI-ligation and nested PCR. The instrument given in TCRdb is Illumina MiSeq. To cover both TRBC1 and TRBC2, the beta constant-region primer consisted of an equimolar mix of two oligonucleotides. The ligated cDNA went through four rounds of PCR with nested alpha and beta constant-region primers together with the SP2 primer. TCRdb ran its own pipeline on the public reads, namely fastp trimming at Q25 and MiXCR clone calling, and kept in-frame beta chains. Entries that share a CDR3 protein sequence are merged under the most common genes and DNA. Here the sample has 98,000 or so distinct CDR3 sequences; around 13% occur a single time. Jointly, the top ten make up 2.5% to 3% of the sample. The specimen sequenced was naive CD8+ T cells from blood. The intended sense of this specimen's cell subset or site label: naive T cells, CD45RA high CD27+. These receptors came from a human donor in good health.

This chain uses TRBV2 with TRBJ2-1; D possibly uses TRBD1 or TRBD2 (6 bases each). The length of the CDR3 is 14 residues. V dropped 3 bases and J dropped 6 bases, with 12 bases sitting between them. CDR1 SNHLY and CDR2 FYNNEI come from the germline V gene. The CDR3 bases are TGTGCCAGCAGTGAGAAGGAGGGGGTCAATGAGCAGTTCTTC. This gives the protein CASSEKEGVNEQFF.

The sample holds a few counts of this clonotype. The chain has TRBV5-1 and TRBJ2-1; D gene ambiguous. The CDR3 contains 13 residues. The V gene lost 6 bases and the J gene lost 4 bases, with 11 bases spanning the gap. CDR1 and CDR2 from the germline V gene are SGHRS and YFSETQ. The chain's CDR3 is CASTSDGYNEQFF. The CDR3 region has the DNA TGCGCCAGCACCTCAGACGGATACAATGAGCAGTTCTTC.

The gene calls are TRBV12-3 or TRBV12-4 and TRBJ2-7; D possibly corresponds to TRBD2 (7 bases). CDR3 length: 16 residues. Trimming cost V 5 bases and J 2 bases, with 19 bases left between them. CDR3 DNA sequence: TGTGCCAGCAGTGGACACAGGGAGGGGGTAACCTACGAGCAGTACTTC. This sequence encodes CASSGHREGVTYEQYF.

This clonotype occurred a few times. The chain carries TRBV9 and TRBJ1-1, with D unclear. This CDR3 contains 14 residues. Per germline, CDR1 SGDLS and CDR2 YYNGEE. Trimming pared 0 bases from V and 3 bases from J, leaving 9 bases between. The DNA of the CDR3 is TGTGCCAGCAGCGTAGCTGAGGAGTACACTGAAGCTTTCTTT. It yields the protein CASSVAEEYTEAFF.

This chain joins TRBV5-5 and TRBJ2-3; 8 bases are shared with TRBD1. Looked up from germline, CDR1 is SGHKS and CDR2 is YYEKEE (reference sequence). Germline trimming cut 4 bases from V and 2 bases from J; bases unmatched to any gene: 9. The CDR3 spans 16 residues. In DNA form, the CDR3 reads TGTGCCAGCAGCACGAGGACAGGGCCTCACACAGATACGCAGTATTTT. It encodes CASSTRTGPHTDTQYF.

CDR3 bases: TGTGCCAGCAGCTTGAGACTAGCGCCGGGCGAGCAGTACTTC. Residues: CASSLRLAPGEQYF. This chain connects TRBV5-4 to TRBJ2-7; TRBD2 aligns across 8 bases. Trimming at V came to 1 base and at J to 6 bases, leaving 6 bases not matched to a gene. Germline V gives CDR1 SGHNT, CDR2 YYREEE (reference sequence). The CDR3 totals 14 residues.

The CDR3 DNA reads as TGCAGCGGTCGACAACAGGCAAAACTGTTTTTT. Encoded protein: CSGRQQAKLFF. The V call is TRBV29-1, the J call TRBJ1-4; tentative D call: TRBD1 (5 bases). The length of the CDR3 is 11 residues. The V gene's germline CDR1 is SQVTM and CDR2 ANQGSEA. The V and J ends lost 7 bases and 10 bases respectively, with 13 bases between them.

The table lists this clonotype with a few counts. The J gene is TRBJ2-7, the V gene TRBV15; 7 nucleotides align to TRBD2. The trim removed 5 bases at V and 5 bases at J, leaving 3 bases unmatched. This CDR3 contains 12 residues. CDR1 LNHNV and CDR2 YYDKDF come from the germline V gene (reference sequence). CDR3 nucleotides: TGTGCCACCAGCGGAACTAGCGACGAGCAGTACTTC. Its translation: CATSGTSDEQYF.

The chain combines TRBV5-1 with TRBJ2-1, with 8 bases identical to TRBD2. The CDR3 covers 14 residues. Germline CDR1 SGHRS, CDR2 YFSETQ. V dropped 5 bases and J dropped 5; count of bases not matched to a gene: 6. In DNA form, the CDR3 reads TGCGCCAGCAGTCCCGGGGGGGGGGACAATGAGCAGTTCTTC. Amino acids: CASSPGGGDNEQFF.

In its sample, this clonotype was seen a few times. This chain uses TRBV4-3 with TRBJ2-7; 9 positions agree with TRBD1. Germline V gives CDR1 LGHNA, CDR2 YSLEER. The CDR3 sequence is 15 residues long. The V and J ends lost 0 bases and 4 bases, in that order; junction bases with no gene match: 4. The CDR3: CASSQEWTGAYEQYF. CDR3 coding DNA: TGCGCCAGCAGCCAAGAGTGGACAGGGGCGTACGAGCAGTACTTC.

The chain has TRBV4-2 and TRBJ2-3; 12 nucleotides agree with TRBD2. The CDR3 has 16 residues. CDR1 is LGHNA, CDR2 YNFKEQ, per germline. The V and J ends lost 3 bases and 2 bases, in that order; junction bases with no gene match: 3. CDR3 sequence: CASSQSSGRATDTQYF. In DNA, the CDR3 is TGTGCCAGCAGCCAGTCTAGCGGGAGGGCCACAGATACGCAGTATTTT.

The chain recombines TRBV14 with TRBJ2-1; D perhaps matches TRBD2 (5 bases). The CDR3 has 16 residues. Germline assignment: CDR1 SGHDN and CDR2 FVKESK. V lost 1 base to trimming and J lost 0 bases, with 10 bases between them. The CDR3 here is CASSQGAASSYNEQFF. In DNA, the CDR3 is TGTGCCAGCAGCCAAGGAGCGGCCTCCTCCTACAATGAGCAGTTCTTC.

This clonotype was detected ten times or more. This chain joins TRBV6-4 and TRBJ1-1; D is unclear. Looked up from germline, CDR1 is MRHNA and CDR2 is SNTAGT. This CDR3 contains 13 residues. V gave up 0 bases and J gave up 5 bases, with 7 bases separating them. The CDR3 nucleotides read TGTGCCAGCAGTGACTCGAAAGGGACTGAAGCTTTCTTT. This translates into CASSDSKGTEAFF.

The rearrangement uses TRBV6-4 and TRBJ2-3, with D possibly matching TRBD1 (6 bases). Trimming took 3 bases from V and 1 from J, leaving 11 bases between them. Germline V gives CDR1 MRHNA, CDR2 SNTAGT. The length of the CDR3 is 15 residues. The CDR3 here is CASSESWTGTDTQYF. Here the CDR3 DNA reads TGTGCCAGCAGTGAAAGTTGGACAGGCACAGATACGCAGTATTTT.

This chain's CDR3 is CASSPTSGRAADTQYF. CDR3 sequence (DNA): TGTGCCAGCAGTCCCACTAGCGGGAGAGCCGCGGATACGCAGTATTTT. The chain employs TRBV12-3 or TRBV12-4 and TRBJ2-3, with 11 bases that match TRBD2. This CDR3 region has 16 residues. The junction had 10 bases not matched to a gene; V was cut back by 5 bases and J by 6 bases.

This clonotype was recorded many times. In nucleotides, the CDR3 is TGCAGCGTCTCCTACAATGAGCAGTTCTTC. This sequence encodes CSVSYNEQFF. The chain uses TRBV29-1 and TRBJ2-1, with D uncertain. This CDR3 region has 10 residues. Germline-derived CDR1 and CDR2 are SQVTM and ANQGSEA. V was trimmed by 6 bases and J by 0 bases, leaving 0 bases between them.

The rearrangement joins TRBV11-1 to TRBJ2-7; D may match TRBD1 or TRBD2 (5 bases each). Trimming took off 7 bases at V and 3 bases at J, with 25 bases between the two ends. CDR3 length: 17 residues. From germline, CDR1 is SGHAT and CDR2 FQDESV (reference sequence). CDR3 residues: CASTGGPAGPRLYEQYF. DNA for the CDR3: TGTGCCAGCACCGGAGGACCCGCAGGGCCCCGACTCTACGAGCAGTACTTC.

In DNA, the CDR3 is TGTGCCAGCGGTCCTCCCCCCTTAGGTGTCACCGGGGAGCTGTTTTTT. The encoded protein is CASGPPPLGVTGELFF. The V and J genes are TRBV12-3 or TRBV12-4 and TRBJ2-2; D uncertain. The CDR3 is 16 residues long. Trimming took off 8 bases at V and 4 bases at J, with 20 bases between the two ends.

The CDR3 here is CASSLGAGLGGASGNTIYF. DNA of the CDR3: TGTGCCAGCAGTTTAGGTGCCGGACTAGGGGGCGCGTCTGGAAACACCATATATTTT. The chain has TRBV12-3 or TRBV12-4 and TRBJ1-3; 7 nucleotides match TRBD1. Germline trimming cut 1 base from V and 1 base from J; bases unmatched to any gene: 13. The CDR3 covers 19 residues.

The chain carries TRBV4-3 and TRBJ2-3; 7 positions match TRBD2. The CDR3 is 19 residues long. The germline V gene encodes CDR1 LGHNA and CDR2 YSLEER. The V and J ends lost 0 bases and 2 bases, in that order; junction bases with no gene match: 14. The CDR3 DNA reads as TGCGCCAGCAGCCAAGAATATTATGCGGCGGGAGAACACACAGATACGCAGTATTTT. Amino acids: CASSQEYYAAGEHTDTQYF.